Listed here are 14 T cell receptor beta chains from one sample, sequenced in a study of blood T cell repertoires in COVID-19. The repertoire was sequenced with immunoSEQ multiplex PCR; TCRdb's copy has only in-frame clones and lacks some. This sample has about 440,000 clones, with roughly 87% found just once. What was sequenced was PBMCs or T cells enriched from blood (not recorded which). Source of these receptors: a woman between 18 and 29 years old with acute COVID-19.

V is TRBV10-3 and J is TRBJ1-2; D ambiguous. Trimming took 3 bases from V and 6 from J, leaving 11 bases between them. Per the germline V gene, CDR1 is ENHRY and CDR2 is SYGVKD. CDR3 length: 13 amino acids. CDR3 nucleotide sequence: TGTGCCATCAGTGAACGAGAGCTCGATGGCTACACCTTC. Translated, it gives CAISERELDGYTF.

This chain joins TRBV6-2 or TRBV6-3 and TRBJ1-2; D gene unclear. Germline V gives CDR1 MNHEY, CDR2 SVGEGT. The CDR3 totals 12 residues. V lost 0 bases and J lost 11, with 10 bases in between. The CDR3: CASSYSKVAYTF. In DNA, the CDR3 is TGTGCCAGCAGTTACTCGAAGGTAGCTTACACCTTC.

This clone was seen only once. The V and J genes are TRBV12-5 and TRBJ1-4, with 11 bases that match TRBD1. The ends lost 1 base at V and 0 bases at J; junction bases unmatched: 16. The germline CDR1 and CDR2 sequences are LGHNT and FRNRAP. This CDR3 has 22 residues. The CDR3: CASGLGTGGLGPTRATNEKLFF. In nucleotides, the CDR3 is TGTGCTAGTGGTTTGGGGACAGGGGGCTTAGGGCCAACCCGTGCAACTAATGAAAAACTGTTTTTT.

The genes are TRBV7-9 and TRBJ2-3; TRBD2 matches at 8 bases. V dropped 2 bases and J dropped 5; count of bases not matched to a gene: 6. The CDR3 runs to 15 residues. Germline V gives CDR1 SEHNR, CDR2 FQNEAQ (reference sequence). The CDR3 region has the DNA TGTGCCAGCAGCTTAAGCGGGAGTCGGGGAGATACGCAGTATTTT. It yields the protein CASSLSGSRGDTQYF.

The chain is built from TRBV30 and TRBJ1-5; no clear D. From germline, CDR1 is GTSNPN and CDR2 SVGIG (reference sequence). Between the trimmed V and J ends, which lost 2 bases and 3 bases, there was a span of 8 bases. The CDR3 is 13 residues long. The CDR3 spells CAWSKDSNQPQHF. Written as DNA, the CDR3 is TGTGCCTGGAGTAAGGACTCCAATCAGCCCCAGCATTTT.

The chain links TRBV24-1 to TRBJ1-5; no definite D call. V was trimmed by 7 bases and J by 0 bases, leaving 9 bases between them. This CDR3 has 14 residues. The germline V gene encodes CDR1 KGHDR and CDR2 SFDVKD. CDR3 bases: TGTGCCACCAGCGAGGCCCTTAGCAATCAGCCCCAGCATTTT. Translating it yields CATSEALSNQPQHF.

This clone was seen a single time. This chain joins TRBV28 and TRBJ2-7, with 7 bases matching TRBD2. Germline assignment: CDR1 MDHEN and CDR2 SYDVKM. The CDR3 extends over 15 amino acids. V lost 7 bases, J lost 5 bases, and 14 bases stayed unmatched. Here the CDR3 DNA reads TGTGCCAGCATCCAGGGAGGGGCTCTTAGCCACGAGCAGTACTTC. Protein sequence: CASIQGGALSHEQYF.

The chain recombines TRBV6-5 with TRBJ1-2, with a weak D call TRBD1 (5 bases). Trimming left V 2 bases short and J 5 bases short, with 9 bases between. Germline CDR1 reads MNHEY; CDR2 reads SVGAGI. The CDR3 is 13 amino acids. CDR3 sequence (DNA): TGTGCCAGCAGTTACGCAGCAGGGTATGGCTACACCTTC. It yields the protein CASSYAAGYGYTF.

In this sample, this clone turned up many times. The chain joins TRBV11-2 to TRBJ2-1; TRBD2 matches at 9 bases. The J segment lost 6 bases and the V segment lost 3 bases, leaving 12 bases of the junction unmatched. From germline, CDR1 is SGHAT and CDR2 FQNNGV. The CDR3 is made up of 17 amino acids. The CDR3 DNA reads TGTGCCAGCAGCTTTCCTCGGAATAGCGGGAGAATCAATGAGCAGTTCTTC. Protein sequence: CASSFPRNSGRINEQFF.

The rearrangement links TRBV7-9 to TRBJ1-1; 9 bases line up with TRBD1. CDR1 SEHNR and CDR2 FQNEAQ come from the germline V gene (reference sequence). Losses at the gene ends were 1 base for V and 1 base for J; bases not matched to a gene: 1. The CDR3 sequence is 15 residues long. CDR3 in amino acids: CASSLGDRENTEAFF. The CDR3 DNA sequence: TGTGCCAGCAGCTTAGGGGACAGGGAGAACACTGAAGCTTTCTTT.

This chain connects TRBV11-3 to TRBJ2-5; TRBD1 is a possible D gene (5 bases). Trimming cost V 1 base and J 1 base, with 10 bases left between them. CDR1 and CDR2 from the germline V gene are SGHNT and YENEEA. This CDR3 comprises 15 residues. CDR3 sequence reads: CASSLGKGIQETQYF. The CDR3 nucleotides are TGTGCCAGCAGCTTAGGAAAGGGGATCCAAGAGACCCAGTACTTC.

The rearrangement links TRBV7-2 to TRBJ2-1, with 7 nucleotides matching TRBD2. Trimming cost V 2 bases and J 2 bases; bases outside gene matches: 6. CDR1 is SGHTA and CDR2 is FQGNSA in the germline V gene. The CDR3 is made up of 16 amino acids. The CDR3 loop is CASSLFRLAAYNEQFF. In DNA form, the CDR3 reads TGTGCCAGCAGCTTATTTCGTCTAGCGGCCTACAATGAGCAGTTCTTC. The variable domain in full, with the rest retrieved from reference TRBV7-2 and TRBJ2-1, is GAGVSQSPSNKVTEKGKDVELRCDPISGHTALYWYRQSLGQGLEFLIYFQGNSAPDKSGLPSDRFSAERTGGSVSTLTIQRTQQEDSAVYLCASSLFRLAAYNEQFFGPGTRLTVL.

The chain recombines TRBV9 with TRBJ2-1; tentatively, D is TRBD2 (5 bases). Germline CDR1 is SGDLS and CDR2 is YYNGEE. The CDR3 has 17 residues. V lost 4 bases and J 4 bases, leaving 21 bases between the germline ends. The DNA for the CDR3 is TGTGCCAGCAGCCTCCCCGCGACGGGGAACCAATACAATGAGCAGTTCTTC. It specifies CASSLPATGNQYNEQFF.

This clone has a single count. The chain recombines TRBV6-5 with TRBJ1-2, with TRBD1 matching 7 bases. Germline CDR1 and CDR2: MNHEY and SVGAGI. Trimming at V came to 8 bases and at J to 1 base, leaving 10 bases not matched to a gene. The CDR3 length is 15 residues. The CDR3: CASSAAGTVNYGYTF. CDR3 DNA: TGTGCCAGCTCGGCCGCCGGGACAGTTAACTATGGCTACACCTTC.